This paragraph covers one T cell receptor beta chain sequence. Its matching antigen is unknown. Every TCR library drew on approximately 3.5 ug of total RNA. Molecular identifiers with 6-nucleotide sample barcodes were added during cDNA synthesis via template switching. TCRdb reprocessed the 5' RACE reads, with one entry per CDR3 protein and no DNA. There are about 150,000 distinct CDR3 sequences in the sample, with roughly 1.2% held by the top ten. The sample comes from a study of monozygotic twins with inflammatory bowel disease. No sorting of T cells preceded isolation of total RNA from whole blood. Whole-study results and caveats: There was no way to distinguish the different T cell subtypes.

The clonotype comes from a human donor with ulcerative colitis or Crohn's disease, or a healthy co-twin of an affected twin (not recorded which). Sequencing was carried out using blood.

CDR3 amino acids: CASRQTGTGTDTQYF. The V call is TRBV28, the J call TRBJ2-3; checking the TCRdb D call of TRBD1 is not possible without DNA. From germline, CDR1 is MDHEN and CDR2 SYDVKM. The CDR3 consists of 15 residues. The whole variable domain, remainder taken from reference TRBV28 and TRBJ2-3, is DVKVTQSSRYLVKRTGEKVFLECVQDMDHENMFWYRQDPGLGLRLIYFSYDVKMKEKGDIPEGYSVSREKKERFSLILESASTNQTSMYLCASRQTGTGTDTQYFGPGTRLTVL.